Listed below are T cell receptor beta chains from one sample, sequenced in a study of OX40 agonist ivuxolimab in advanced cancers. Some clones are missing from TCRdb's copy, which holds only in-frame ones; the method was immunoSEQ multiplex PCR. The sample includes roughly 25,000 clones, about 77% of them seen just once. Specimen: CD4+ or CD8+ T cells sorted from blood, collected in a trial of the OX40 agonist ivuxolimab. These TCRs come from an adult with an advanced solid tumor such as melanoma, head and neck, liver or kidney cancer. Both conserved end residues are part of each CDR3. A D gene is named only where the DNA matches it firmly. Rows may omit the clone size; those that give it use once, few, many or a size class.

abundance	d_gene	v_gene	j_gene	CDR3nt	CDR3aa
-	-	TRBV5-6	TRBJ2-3	TGTGCCAGCAGCTTCCGGGAATGGCGTGGCACAGATACGCAGTATTTT	CASSFREWRGTDTQYF
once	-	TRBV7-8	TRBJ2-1	TGTGCCAGCAGCTTAAGGAGCTACAATGAGCAGTTCTTC	CASSLRSYNEQFF
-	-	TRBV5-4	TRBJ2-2	TGTGCCAGCAGCTTGGTCGTGAACACCGGGGAGCTGTTTTTT	CASSLVVNTGELFF
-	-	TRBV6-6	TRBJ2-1	TGTGCCAGCAGAGTTCACAATGAGCAGTTCTTC	CASRVHNEQFF
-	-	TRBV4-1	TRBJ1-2	TGCGCCAGCAGCCAAGGCGGGGGATCGGCTGGCTACACCTTC	CASSQGGGSAGYTF
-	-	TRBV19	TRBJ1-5	TGTGCCAGTAGTATAGTTCCAGGGTCGTGGCCCCAGCATTTT	CASSIVPGSWPQHF
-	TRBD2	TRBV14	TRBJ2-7	TGTGCCAGCAGCCAACAAGGGCGGGGGACGCTGACCTACGAGCAGTACTTC	CASSQQGRGTLTYEQYF
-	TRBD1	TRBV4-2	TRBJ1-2	TGTGCCAGCAGCCAAACAGGGGTTCTTCCCTATGGCTACACCTTC	CASSQTGVLPYGYTF
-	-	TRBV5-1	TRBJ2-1	TGCGCCAGCAGTATGAGGCCCAATGAGCAGTTCTTC	CASSMRPNEQFF
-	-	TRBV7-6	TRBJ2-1	TGTGCCAGCAGCTCAGGTGGCAGAAACTCCTACAATGAGCAGTTCTTC	CASSSGGRNSYNEQFF
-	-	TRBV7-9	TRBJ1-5	TGTGCCAGCAGCTTAGTGGCAGGTGATCAGCCCCAGCATTTT	CASSLVAGDQPQHF
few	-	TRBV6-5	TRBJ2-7	TGTGCCAGCAGTTACGAGGCAGGACCTACCTACGAGCAGTACTTC	CASSYEAGPTYEQYF
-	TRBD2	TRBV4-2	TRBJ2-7	TGTGCCAGCAGCTTAGGTCCTAGCGGGAGAGTGAGCGAGCAGTACTTC	CASSLGPSGRVSEQYF
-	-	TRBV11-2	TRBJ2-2	TGTGCCAGCAGCCCTCTACCAGGGGAGCTGTTTTTT	CASSPLPGELFF
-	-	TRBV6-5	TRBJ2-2	TGTGCCAGCAGTTACCAGGACACCGGGGAGCTGTTTTTT	CASSYQDTGELFF
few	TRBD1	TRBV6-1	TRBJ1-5	TGTGCCAGCAGGTACCAGGGGGTGAGCAATCAGCCCCAGCATTTT	CASRYQGVSNQPQHF
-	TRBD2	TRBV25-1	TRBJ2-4	TGTGCCAGCAGTGAAATCCAGGGAGGGGATGGAAACATTCAGTACTTC	CASSEIQGGDGNIQYF
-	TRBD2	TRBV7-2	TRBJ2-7	TGTGCCAGCAGCCTCAGGACTAGCGGGCAAACCGAGCAGTACTTC	CASSLRTSGQTEQYF
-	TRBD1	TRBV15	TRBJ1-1	TGTGCCACCAGCAGAGGGGGACAGTTTAAAACAGAAGCTTTCTTT	CATSRGGQFKTEAFF
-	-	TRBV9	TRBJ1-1	TGTGCCAGCAGCCCTACCATTGGACAGAACACTGAAGCTTTCTTT	CASSPTIGQNTEAFF
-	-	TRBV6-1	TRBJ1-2	TGTGCCAGCAGTGCTATGGACAGCTTTAACTATGGCTACACCTTC	CASSAMDSFNYGYTF
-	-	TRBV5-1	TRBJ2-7	TGCGCCAGCAGCCCCGGTTTTAATGGAATCGACGAGCAGTACTTC	CASSPGFNGIDEQYF
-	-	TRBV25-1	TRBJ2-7	TGTGCCAGCAGTGAAGAGAAAGGGTCAGGCCGCCCCTACGAGCAGTACTTC	CASSEEKGSGRPYEQYF
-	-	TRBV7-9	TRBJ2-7	TGTGTCTTGGCAGGGCCCTACGAGCAGTACTTC	CVLAGPYEQYF
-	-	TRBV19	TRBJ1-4	TGTGCCAGTAGACAGGGCGCCAGCAGACTACCAACTAATGAAAAACTGTTTTTT	CASRQGASRLPTNEKLFF
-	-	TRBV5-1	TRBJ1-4	TGCGCCAGCAGCTTGTTAGATAGCGTTACTGAAAAACTGTTTTTT	CASSLLDSVTEKLFF
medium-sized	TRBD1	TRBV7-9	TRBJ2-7	TGTGCCAGCAGCACTCCGGGACAGGGGGCCTACGAGCAGTACTTC	CASSTPGQGAYEQYF
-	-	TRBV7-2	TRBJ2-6	TGTGCCAGCAGCCAAAGGACAGTAACTGGGGCCAACGTCCTGACTTTC	CASSQRTVTGANVLTF
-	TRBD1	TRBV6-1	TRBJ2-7	TGTGCCAGCAGTCTCCGGGACAGTCTTTGGGAGCAGTACTTC	CASSLRDSLWEQYF
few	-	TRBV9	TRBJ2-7	TGTGCCAGCAGCGTCGAAACGGGCTCCTACGAGCAGTACTTC	CASSVETGSYEQYF
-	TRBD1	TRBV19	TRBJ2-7	TGTGCCAGTAGCCAAGGACAGGCAGGTTCCTACGAGCAGTACTTC	CASSQGQAGSYEQYF
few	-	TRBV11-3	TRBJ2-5	TGTGCCAGCAGCTTTGACTCCAAAGAGACCCAGTACTTC	CASSFDSKETQYF
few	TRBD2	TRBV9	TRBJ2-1	TGTGCCAGCAGCGTCACGGGACTAGCGGGAAATGAGCAGTTCTTC	CASSVTGLAGNEQFF
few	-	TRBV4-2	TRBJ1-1	TGTGCCAGCAGCTTGGGGTCCGGGGGCCTCTACACTGAAGCTTTCTTT	CASSLGSGGLYTEAFF
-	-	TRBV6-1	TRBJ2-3	TGTGCCAGCAGTGATCCTAGCACAGATACGCAGTATTTT	CASSDPSTDTQYF
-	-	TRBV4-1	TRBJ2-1	TGCGCCAGCAGCCAGTCCCCGGGCCCCTACAATGAGCAGTTCTTC	CASSQSPGPYNEQFF
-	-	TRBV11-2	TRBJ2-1	TGTGCCAGCAGCTTAGATTTTAGCGGAGAGCAGTTCTTC	CASSLDFSGEQFF
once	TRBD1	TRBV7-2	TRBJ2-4	TGTGCCAGCAGCTTTCGATCCGGGACAGGGCCGGACATTCAGTACTTC	CASSFRSGTGPDIQYF
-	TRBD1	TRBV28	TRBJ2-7	TGTGCCAGCAGTAGAACCGGGACAGGAGCTTACGAGCAGTACTTC	CASSRTGTGAYEQYF
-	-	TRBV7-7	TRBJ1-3	TGTGCTAGCAGCCCCGGGGGGGCTGGAAACACCATATATTTT	CASSPGGAGNTIYF
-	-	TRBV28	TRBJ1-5	TGTGCCAGCAGTTTGGGATGGAATCAGCCCCAGCATTTT	CASSLGWNQPQHF
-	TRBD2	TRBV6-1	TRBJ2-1	TGTGCCAGCAGTGAACTAAGCGGGGGGGCGGCCTACAATGAGCAGTTCTTC	CASSELSGGAAYNEQFF
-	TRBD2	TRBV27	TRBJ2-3	TGTGCCAGCAGGACAACTAGCGGGACCACTTATACGCAGTATTTT	CASRTTSGTTYTQYF
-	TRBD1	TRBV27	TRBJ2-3	TGTGCCAGCAGTAGACAGGGAACAGATACGCAGTATTTT	CASSRQGTDTQYF
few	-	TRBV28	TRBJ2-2	TGTGCCAGCAGTTCGGGCCTTTGGGGGGTACTGAACACCGGGGAGCTGTTTTTT	CASSSGLWGVLNTGELFF
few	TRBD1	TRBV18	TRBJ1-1	TGTGCCAGCTCTGGACAGGCCAACACTGAAGCTTTCTTT	CASSGQANTEAFF
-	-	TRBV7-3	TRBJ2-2	TGTGCCAGCAGCTTACTCGGGGACACCGGGGAGCTGTTTTTT	CASSLLGDTGELFF
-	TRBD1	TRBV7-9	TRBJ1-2	TGTGCCAGCAGTGGACCGGGACAGGTCTTCTATGGCTACACCTTC	CASSGPGQVFYGYTF
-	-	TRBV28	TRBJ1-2	TGTGCCAGCAGTTTATACGGGCGGAAAACTAACTATGGCTACACCTTC	CASSLYGRKTNYGYTF
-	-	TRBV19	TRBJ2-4	TGTGCCAGCCGGGTAGGTTCAGACATTCAGTACTTC	CASRVGSDIQYF